This TCR beta chain was sequenced in a study of blood T cell repertoires in COVID-19 (TCRdb year 2020). Study-wide context: Collaborator samples came from the United States, Italy and Spain and covered acute and convalescent phases of COVID-19. The prospective study material was composed of cDNA or gDNA derived from T cells, B-cell-depleted T cells, or PBMCs. Subjects who had been exposed to COVID-19, were actively infected with it, or had recovered from it provided the deeply sampled blood TCRbeta repertoires that made up the dataset. The repertoires were released in a freely available public database intended as a resource for research on the immune response to SARS-CoV-2. Samples came from the ongoing ImmuneRACE study (first 160 participants) plus 1,254 subjects from 6 global collaborators. Sample metadata almost always included a de-identified subject ID, COVID-19 status, age in years and sex. Where available, HLA class I and class II types were obtained from metadata supplied by the sample provider rather than from assay-based typing. General findings and caveats noted by the study authors: The quantity of clinical and demographic metadata differed by source and by participant and was supplied without curation.

The immunoSEQ Assay, a bias-controlled multiplex PCR, was used to amplify TCRbeta CDR3 regions from genomic DNA. The source study handled its data this way. The number of nucleated cells in each sample was estimated by amplification of reference gene primers within the assay. To quantify the absolute abundance of each unique TCRbeta CDR3 rearrangement, sequence reads were collapsed and filtered. For each sample, productive Simpson clonality was calculated as the square root of Simpson's diversity index over productive rearrangements. TCRdb mirrors the immuneACCESS table, restricted to in-frame sequences. Some clones are absent from its copies; in checked studies, under half trace to an unresolved V gene, and the reason for the others is unknown. That table is the source of V, J and clone size, and D and trimming were worked out from the DNA. The sample includes approximately 93,000 clones, with around 79% observed a single time. Approximately 10% of the sample goes to the ten largest clones.

The germline V gene sets CDR1 to KGHSH and CDR2 to LQKENI. The CDR3 goes from the cysteine to the phenylalanine over 15 residues. The read is trimmed to its CDR3 DNA, 45 bases read in frame from base 1. V is clipped by 0 bases and J by 2 bases, and the sequence between their germline boundaries is 10 bases long. Each collaborating institution followed its own protocols to collect whole blood in K2EDTA tubes. For TCRbeta analysis, collaborator samples were shipped as frozen whole blood, as isolated PBMCs, or as DNA extracted from either sample type. Concerning this clone itself: The target of this receptor is not known. Base qualities are not provided; no much larger clone lies one nucleotide away.

The sample consisted of peripheral blood. The sequence joins TRBV18 to TRBJ1-1; tentative D gene TRBD1, with 6 bases matching. The clonotype originates from a woman of 80 years or more with acute or convalescent COVID-19. Here is the DNA: TGTGCCAGCTCACCACCGGGACACCCCAACACTGAAGCTTTCTTT. Its translation is CASSPPGHPNTEAFF.